This TCR beta chain was sequenced in a study of shared clonotypes between healthy human individuals. General observations from the study: In having few donors, the study represented limited genetic and exposure-history diversity.

The assay was carried out at the deep level. The authors' processing: Junction-only immunoSEQ sequences carried no quality scores, so filtering differed. The protocol was immunoSEQ multiplex PCR, while the TCRdb copy is restricted to in-frame clones and leaves out a portion. V and J calls and clone size follow that table, whereas D and trimming were derived from the DNA. This table has around 1.9 million clones, just over 90% appearing once. Naive CD8 cells comprised CD45RO-negative, CCR7-positively selected cells, excluding terminally differentiated effector memory CD45RA+ cells. As to this clone: Its antigen is as yet unknown.

The sequencing sample was made of naive CD8+ T cells from PBMCs. The TCR originated in a man between 18 and 35 years old in good health. Some clones in this sample may be carry-over from other donors' samples.

The chain's CDR3 is CASSGRTAYIGHTEAFF. Here the CDR3 DNA reads TGTGCCAGCAGTGGAAGGACAGCTTATATCGGGCACACTGAAGCTTTCTTT. The V call is TRBV2, the J call TRBJ1-1; D is possibly TRBD1 (6 bases). The CDR3 consists of 17 residues. V was clipped by 4 bases and J by 3 bases, with 21 bases between them. The V gene's germline CDR1 is SNHLY and CDR2 FYNNEI.